This T cell receptor beta chain was identified during a study of breast tumors, draining lymph nodes, adjacent tissues. Overall study findings and caveats: Tumor repertoires ranked between lymph nodes and nontumor tissue in diversity, with V and J gene preferences. The lymph node origin of tumor T cells was framed as consistent with a hypothesis, not demonstrated.

From germline, CDR1 is SQVTM and CDR2 ANQGSEA. The CDR3 extends over 15 amino acids. V lost 0 bases and J lost 1, with 11 bases in between. Axillary draining lymph nodes of breast cancer patients supplied the node samples. TCRdb fed the multiplex PCR reads into MiXCR, producing one record per CDR3 protein. The data show fewer than 150,000 distinct CDR3 sequences, with 21% seen just once and about 2.2% held by the top ten. This clonotype was detected many times. Its antigen is as yet unknown. The receptor comes from a female donor with breast cancer. Some clones in this sample may be carry-over from other donors' samples. Input material: axillary lymph node tissue. The chain recombines TRBV29-1 with TRBJ2-3; D unresolved. Written as DNA, the CDR3 is TGCAGCGTTGAAGACCCGGTTGAGGGCACAGATACGCAGTATTTT. Translation gives CSVEDPVEGTDTQYF.